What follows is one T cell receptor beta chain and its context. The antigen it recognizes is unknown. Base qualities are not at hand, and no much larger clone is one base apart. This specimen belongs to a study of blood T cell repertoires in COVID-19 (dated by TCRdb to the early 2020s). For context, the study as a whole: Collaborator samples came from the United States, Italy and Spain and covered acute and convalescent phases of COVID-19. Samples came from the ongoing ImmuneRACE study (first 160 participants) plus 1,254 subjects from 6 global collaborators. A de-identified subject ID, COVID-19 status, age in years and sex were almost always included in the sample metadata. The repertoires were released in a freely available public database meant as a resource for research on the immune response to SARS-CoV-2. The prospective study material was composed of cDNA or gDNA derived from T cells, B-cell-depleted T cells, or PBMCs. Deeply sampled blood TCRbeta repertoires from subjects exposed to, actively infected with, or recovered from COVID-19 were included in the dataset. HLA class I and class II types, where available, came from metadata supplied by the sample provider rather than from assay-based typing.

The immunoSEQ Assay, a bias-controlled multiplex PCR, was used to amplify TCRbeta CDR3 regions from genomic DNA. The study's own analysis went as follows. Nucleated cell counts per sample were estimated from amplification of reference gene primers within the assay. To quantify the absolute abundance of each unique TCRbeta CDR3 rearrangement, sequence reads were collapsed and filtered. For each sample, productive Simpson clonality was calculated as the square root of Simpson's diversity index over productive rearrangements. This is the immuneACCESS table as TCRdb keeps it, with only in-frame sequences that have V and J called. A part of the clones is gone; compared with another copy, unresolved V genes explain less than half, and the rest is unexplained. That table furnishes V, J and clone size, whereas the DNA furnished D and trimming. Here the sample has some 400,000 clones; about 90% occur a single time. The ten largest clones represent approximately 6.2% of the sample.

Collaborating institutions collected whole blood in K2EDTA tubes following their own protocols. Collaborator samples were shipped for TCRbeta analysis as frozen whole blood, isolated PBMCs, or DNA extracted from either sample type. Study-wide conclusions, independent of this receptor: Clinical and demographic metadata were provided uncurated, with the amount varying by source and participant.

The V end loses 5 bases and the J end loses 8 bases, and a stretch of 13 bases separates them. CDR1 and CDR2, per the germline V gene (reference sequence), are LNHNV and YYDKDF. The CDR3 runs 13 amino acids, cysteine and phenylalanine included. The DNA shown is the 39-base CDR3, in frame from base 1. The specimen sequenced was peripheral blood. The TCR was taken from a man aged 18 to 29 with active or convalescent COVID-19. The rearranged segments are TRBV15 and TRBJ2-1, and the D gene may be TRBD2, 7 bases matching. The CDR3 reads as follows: CATSWGGPDEQFF. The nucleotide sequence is TGTGCCACCAGCTGGGGGGGCCCAGATGAGCAGTTCTTC. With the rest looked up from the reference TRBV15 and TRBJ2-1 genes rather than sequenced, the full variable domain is DAMVIQNPRYQVTQFGKPVTLSCSQTLNHNVMYWYQQKSSQAPKLLFHYYDKDFNNEADTPDNFQSRRPNTSFCFLDIRSPGLGDTAMYLCATSWGGPDEQFFGPGTRLTVL.